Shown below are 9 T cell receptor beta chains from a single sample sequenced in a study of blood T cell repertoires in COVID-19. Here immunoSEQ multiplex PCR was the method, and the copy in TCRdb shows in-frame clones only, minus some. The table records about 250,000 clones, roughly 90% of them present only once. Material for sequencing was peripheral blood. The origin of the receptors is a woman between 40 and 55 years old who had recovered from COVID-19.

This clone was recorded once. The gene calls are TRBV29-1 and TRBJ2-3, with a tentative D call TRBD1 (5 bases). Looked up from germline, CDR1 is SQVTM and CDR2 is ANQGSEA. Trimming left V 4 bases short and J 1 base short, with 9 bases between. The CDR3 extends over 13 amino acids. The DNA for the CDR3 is TGCAGCGTTGCGACAGACGGCACAGATACGCAGTATTTT. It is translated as CSVATDGTDTQYF.

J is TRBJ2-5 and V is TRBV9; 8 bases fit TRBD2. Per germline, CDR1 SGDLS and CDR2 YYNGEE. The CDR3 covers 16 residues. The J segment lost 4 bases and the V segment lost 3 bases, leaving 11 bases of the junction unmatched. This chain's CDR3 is CASSGGSGITGETQYF. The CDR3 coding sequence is TGTGCCAGCAGCGGAGGTAGCGGGATCACGGGAGAGACCCAGTACTTC.

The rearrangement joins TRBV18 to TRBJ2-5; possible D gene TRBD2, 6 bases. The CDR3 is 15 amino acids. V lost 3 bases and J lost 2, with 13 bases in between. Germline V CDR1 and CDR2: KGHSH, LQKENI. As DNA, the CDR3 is TGTGCCAGCTCACCCAATAGCGGCCGTCAAGAGACCCAGTACTTC. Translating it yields CASSPNSGRQETQYF. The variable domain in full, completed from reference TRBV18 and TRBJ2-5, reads NAGVMQNPRHLVRRRGQEARLRCSPMKGHSHVYWYRQLPEEGLKFMVYLQKENIIDESGMPKERFSAEFPKEGPSILRIQQVVRGDSAAYFCASSPNSGRQETQYFGPGTRLLVL.

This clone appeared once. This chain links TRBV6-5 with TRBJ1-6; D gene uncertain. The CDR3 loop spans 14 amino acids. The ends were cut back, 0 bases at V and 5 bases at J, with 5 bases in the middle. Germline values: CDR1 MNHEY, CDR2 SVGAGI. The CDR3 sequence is CASSYSSDNSPLHF. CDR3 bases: TGTGCCAGCAGTTACTCGTCAGATAATTCACCCCTCCACTTT.

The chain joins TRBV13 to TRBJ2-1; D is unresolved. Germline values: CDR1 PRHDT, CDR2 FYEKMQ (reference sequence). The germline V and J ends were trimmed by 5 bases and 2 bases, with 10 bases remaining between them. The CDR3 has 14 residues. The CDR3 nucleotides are TGTGCCAGCAGCCCAAGACTGGCCTACAATGAGCAGTTCTTC. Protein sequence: CASSPRLAYNEQFF.

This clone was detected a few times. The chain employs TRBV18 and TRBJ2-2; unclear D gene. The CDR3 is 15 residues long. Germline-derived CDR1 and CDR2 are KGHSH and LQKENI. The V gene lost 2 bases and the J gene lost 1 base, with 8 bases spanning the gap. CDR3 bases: TGTGCCAGCTCACCATCCAGCGAGAACACCGGGGAGCTGTTTTTT. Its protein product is CASSPSSENTGELFF.

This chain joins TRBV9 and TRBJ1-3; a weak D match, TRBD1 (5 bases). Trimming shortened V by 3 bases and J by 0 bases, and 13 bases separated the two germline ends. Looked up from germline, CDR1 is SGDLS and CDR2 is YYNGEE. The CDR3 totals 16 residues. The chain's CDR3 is CASSASDSDSGNTIYF. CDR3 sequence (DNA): TGTGCCAGCAGCGCCTCAGACAGTGACTCTGGAAACACCATATATTTT.

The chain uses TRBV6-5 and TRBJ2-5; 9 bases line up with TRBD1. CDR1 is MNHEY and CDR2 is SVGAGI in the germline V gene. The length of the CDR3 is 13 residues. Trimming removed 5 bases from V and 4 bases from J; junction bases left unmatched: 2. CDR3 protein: CASSRQGGETQYF. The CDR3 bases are TGTGCCAGCAGTAGACAGGGGGGAGAGACCCAGTACTTC.

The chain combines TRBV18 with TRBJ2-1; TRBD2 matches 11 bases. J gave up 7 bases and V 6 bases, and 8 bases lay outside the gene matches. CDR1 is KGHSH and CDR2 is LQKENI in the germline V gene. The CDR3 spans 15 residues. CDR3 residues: CASSRVGLAVNEQFF. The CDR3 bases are TGTGCCAGCTCTAGAGTGGGACTAGCGGTAAATGAGCAGTTCTTC.